This note documents a single T cell receptor (beta chain) sequence. This clone has only a few counts. Its binding antigen is unknown. No qualities accompany the bases; no much larger clone lies one base away. These data are taken from a study of blood T cell repertoires in COVID-19 (dated by TCRdb to the early 2020s). Background for the entire study: The collaborator samples originated in the United States, Italy and Spain and spanned the acute and convalescent phases of COVID-19. The material from the prospective study consisted of cDNA or gDNA derived from T cells, B-cell-depleted T cells, or PBMCs. Subjects who had been exposed to COVID-19, were actively infected with it, or had recovered from it provided the deeply sampled blood TCRbeta repertoires that made up the dataset. HLA class I and class II types, where available, came from metadata supplied by the sample provider rather than from assay-based typing. The samples were drawn from the first 160 participants of the ongoing ImmuneRACE study and from under 1,500 subjects provided by 6 global collaborators. A freely available public database, intended as a resource for researchers studying the immune response to SARS-CoV-2, is where the repertoires were released. Nearly every sample came with metadata listing a de-identified subject ID, COVID-19 status, age in years and sex. The study at large found these results: The quantity of clinical and demographic metadata differed by source and by participant and was supplied without curation.

Including cysteine and phenylalanine, the CDR3 has 12 amino acids. The retained sequence is limited to the CDR3, 36 bases, with the frame set at the first base. Trimming costs V 2 bases and J 8 bases, and their ends lie 10 bases apart. Reading the germline V gene gives CDR1 SGDLS and CDR2 YYNGEE. The immunoSEQ Assay, a bias-controlled multiplex PCR, was used to amplify TCRbeta CDR3 regions from genomic DNA. From the authors' description of their analysis: Within the assay, amplification of reference gene primers was used to estimate how many nucleated cells each sample contained. To quantify the absolute abundance of each unique TCRbeta CDR3 rearrangement, sequence reads were collapsed and filtered. For each sample, productive Simpson clonality was calculated by taking the square root of Simpson's diversity index across productive rearrangements. The table was pulled from immuneACCESS by TCRdb, which kept in-frame rearrangements only. Such tables lose some clones; where checked, under half of the loss comes from unresolved V genes, and the rest has no known cause. That table is the source of V, J and clone size, and D and trimming were worked out from the DNA. Across this sample there are some 26,000 clones, with approximately 75% seen only once. The ten largest account for about 6.5% of the sample.

One collaborating source in Seattle enrolled patients while the patients were actively infected and followed the patients over time throughout the course of disease. Whole blood was collected in K2EDTA tubes by collaborating institutions according to the institutions' own protocols. For TCRbeta analysis, collaborator samples were shipped as frozen whole blood, as isolated PBMCs, or as DNA extracted from either sample type. The chain is made from TRBV9 and TRBJ1-2, with a tentative D gene TRBD1 over 5 matching bases. The sample consisted of peripheral blood. The sequence came from a man over 45 with COVID-19, enrolled during active disease. CDR3 region: CASSVAGQGYTF. The sequenced DNA: TGTGCCAGCAGCGTTGCAGGGCAAGGCTACACCTTC. Full variable domain (CDR3 extended with the reference TRBV9 and TRBJ1-2 proteins): DSGVTQTPKHLITATGQRVTLRCSPRSGDLSVYWYQQSLDQGLQFLIQYYNGEERAKGNILERFSAQQFPDLHSELNLSSLELGDSALYFCASSVAGQGYTFGSGTRLTVV.